This T cell receptor beta chain was identified in a study of blood T cell repertoires in COVID-19. Across the whole study: Researchers got acute and convalescent COVID-19 samples from the United States, Italy and Spain.

The length of the CDR3 is 14 residues. V shed 7 bases and J shed 4 bases, with 16 bases lying between them. Per the authors' pipeline: Reference gene primer amplification yielded estimated nucleated cell counts. The data were produced by immunoSEQ multiplex PCR, yet TCRdb's version contains in-frame clones alone and is incomplete. V, J and clone size derive from that table, while D and trimming were established from the DNA sequence. The repertoire includes under 350,000 clones, 89% of them detected once, and roughly 2.3% sits in the top ten. This clonotype was sampled from a man in his forties or fifties with acute or convalescent COVID-19. The sequenced sample was peripheral blood. The chain employs TRBV23-1 and TRBJ1-2; the D gene is possibly TRBD1 (5 bases). TRBV23-1 belongs to the ORF category, with a function that is uncertain. This chain's CDR3 is CASTDSTTSYGYTF. The CDR3 bases are TGCGCCAGCACTGACAGCACCACCTCCTATGGCTACACCTTC.